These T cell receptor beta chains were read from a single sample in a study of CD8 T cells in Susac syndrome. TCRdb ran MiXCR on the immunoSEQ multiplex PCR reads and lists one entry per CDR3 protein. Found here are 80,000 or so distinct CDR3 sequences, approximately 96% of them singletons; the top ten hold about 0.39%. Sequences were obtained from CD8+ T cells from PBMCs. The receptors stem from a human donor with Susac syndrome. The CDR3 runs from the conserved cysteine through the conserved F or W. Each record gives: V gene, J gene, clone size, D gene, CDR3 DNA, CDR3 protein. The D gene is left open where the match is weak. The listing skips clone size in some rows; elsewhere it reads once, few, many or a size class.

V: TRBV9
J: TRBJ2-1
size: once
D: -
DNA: TGTGCCAGCAGCGGGAATGGCTTCCACAATGAGCAGTTCTTC
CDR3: CASSGNGFHNEQFF

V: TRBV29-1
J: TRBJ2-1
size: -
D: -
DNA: TGCAGCGTTGAAGATACAGACAGGCAGTTCTTC
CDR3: CSVEDTDRQFF

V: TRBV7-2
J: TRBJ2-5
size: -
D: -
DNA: TGTGCCAGCAGCCTGGACAGCTTCCAAGAGACCCAGTACTTC
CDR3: CASSLDSFQETQYF

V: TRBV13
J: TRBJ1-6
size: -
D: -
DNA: TGTGCCAGCAGCCAAGCGCGAGGGCAGAGCTCCTATAATTCACCCCTCCACTTT
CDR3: CASSQARGQSSYNSPLHF

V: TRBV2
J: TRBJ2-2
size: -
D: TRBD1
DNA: TGTGCCAGCAGTCCCCCCGGGACAGGCCTGACCGGGGAGCTGTTTTTT
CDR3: CASSPPGTGLTGELFF

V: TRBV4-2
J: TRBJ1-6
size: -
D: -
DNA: TGTGCCAGCAGCCAAGAGGCCGGGACAACCCACTTT
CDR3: CASSQEAGTTHF

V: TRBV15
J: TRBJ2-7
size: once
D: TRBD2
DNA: TGTGCCACCAGCAGAGATTCCCTAGCGGGACCGTACGAGCAGTACTTC
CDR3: CATSRDSLAGPYEQYF

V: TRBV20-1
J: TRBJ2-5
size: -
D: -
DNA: TGCAGTGCTAGGTCTCAGCTACAAGAGACCCAGTACTTC
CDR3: CSARSQLQETQYF

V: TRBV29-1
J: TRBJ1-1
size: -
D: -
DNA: TGCAGCTTTTTACTGATGAACACTGAAGCTTTCTTT
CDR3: CSFLLMNTEAFF

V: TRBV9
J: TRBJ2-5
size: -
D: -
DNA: TGTGCCAGCAGCGGGGGATACCAAGAGACCCAGTACTTC
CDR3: CASSGGYQETQYF

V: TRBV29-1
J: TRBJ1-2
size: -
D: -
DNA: TGCAGCGTTGTCGGCAGAAATGGCTACACCTTC
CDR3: CSVVGRNGYTF

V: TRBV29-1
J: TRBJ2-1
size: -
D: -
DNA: TGCAGCGTTGAGTGGCGCTTCGATGAGCAGTTCTTC
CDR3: CSVEWRFDEQFF

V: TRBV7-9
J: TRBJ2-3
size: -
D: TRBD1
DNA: TGTGCCAGCAGCTTAGCCATTGGGGACAGGGAAAAGGGGGATACGCAGTATTTT
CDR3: CASSLAIGDREKGDTQYF

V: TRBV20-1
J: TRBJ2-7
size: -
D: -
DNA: TGCAGTGCTAGAGACGAGTCCTACGAGCAGTACTTC
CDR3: CSARDESYEQYF

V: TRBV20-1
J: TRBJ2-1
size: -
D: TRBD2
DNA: TGCAGTGCTATAGAGCGGGAGTTTACGAATGAGCAGTTCTTC
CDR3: CSAIEREFTNEQFF

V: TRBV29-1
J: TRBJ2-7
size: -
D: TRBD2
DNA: TGCAGCGTTGAACTAGCGGGTAGCTCCTACGAGCAGTACTTC
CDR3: CSVELAGSSYEQYF

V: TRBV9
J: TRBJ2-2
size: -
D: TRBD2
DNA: TGTGCCACCACGGGACTAGCGGGAGGAAACGGGGAGCTGTTTTTT
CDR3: CATTGLAGGNGELFF

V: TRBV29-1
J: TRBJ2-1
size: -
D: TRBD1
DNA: TGCAGCGTCAACAGGGGAATCTATGAGCAGTTCTTC
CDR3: CSVNRGIYEQFF

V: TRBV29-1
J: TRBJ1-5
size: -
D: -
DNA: TGCAGCGTTGAACTCGGGGACAATCAGCCCCAGCATTTT
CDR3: CSVELGDNQPQHF

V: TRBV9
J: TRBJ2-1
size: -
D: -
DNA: TGTGCCAGCAGCCCCGGAGGGGACACCTACAATGAGCAGTTCTTC
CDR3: CASSPGGDTYNEQFF

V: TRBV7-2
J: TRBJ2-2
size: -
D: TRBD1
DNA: TGTGCCAGCGAGCCCCCTTGGGGGACAGGCAACCCGAACACCGGGGAGCTGTTTTTT
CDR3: CASEPPWGTGNPNTGELFF

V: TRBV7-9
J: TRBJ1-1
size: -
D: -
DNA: TGTGCCAGCAGCCAGTACACTGAAGCTTTCTTT
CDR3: CASSQYTEAFF

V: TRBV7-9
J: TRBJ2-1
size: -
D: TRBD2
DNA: TGTGCCAGCATAGCGGGAGTGGGACCTAATGAGCAGTTCTTC
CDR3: CASIAGVGPNEQFF

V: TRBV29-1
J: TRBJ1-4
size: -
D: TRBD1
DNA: TGCAGCGTCCGGACAGGGTATGAAAAACTGTTTTTT
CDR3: CSVRTGYEKLFF

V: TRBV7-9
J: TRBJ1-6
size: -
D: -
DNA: TGTGCCAGCACTCAAGGACAGCTACCCCTCCACTTT
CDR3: CASTQGQLPLHF

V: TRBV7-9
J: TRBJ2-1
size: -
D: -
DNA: TGTGCCACCGAGGGCCTGGCATCCAATGAGCAGTTCTTC
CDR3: CATEGLASNEQFF

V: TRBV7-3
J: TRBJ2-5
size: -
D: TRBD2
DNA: TGTGCCAGCAGCTTACGCGGGGGGGCAGAGACCCAGTACTTC
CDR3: CASSLRGGAETQYF

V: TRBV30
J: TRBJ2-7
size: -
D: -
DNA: TGTGCCTGGAGTCAAAACTCCTACGAGCAGTACTTC
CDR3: CAWSQNSYEQYF

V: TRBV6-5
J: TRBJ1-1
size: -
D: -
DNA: TGTGCCAGCAGTTACTCTTCGGCCCTGAACACTGAAGCTTTCTTT
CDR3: CASSYSSALNTEAFF

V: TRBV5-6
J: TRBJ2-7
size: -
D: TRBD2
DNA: TGTGCCAGCAGCTTGTGGCCGGGACTAGCGGGGCCCTACGAGCAGTACTTC
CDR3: CASSLWPGLAGPYEQYF

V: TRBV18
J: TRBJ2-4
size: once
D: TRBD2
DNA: TGTGCCAGCTCACCAACTAGCGGGAGGCCTGAGATTCAGTACTTC
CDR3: CASSPTSGRPEIQYF

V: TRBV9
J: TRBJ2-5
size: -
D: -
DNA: TGTGCCAGCAGCGCGTTAATTGGGCTGGGAGAGACCCAGTACTTC
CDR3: CASSALIGLGETQYF

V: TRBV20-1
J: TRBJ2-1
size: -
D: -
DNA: TGCAGTGCCTCCCGAACGGGAGTAGGGCATGAGCAGTTCTTC
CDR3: CSASRTGVGHEQFF

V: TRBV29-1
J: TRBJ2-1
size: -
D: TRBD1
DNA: TGCAGCGTTGAAGATACGGGACAGTACTACAATGAGCAGTTCTTC
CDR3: CSVEDTGQYYNEQFF

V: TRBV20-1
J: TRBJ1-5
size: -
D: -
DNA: TGCAGTGCTAGGTTCAGGGGAGAACAGCCCCAGCATTTT
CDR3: CSARFRGEQPQHF

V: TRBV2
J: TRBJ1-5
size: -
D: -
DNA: TGTGCCAGCAGTGGTGGCAATCAGCCCCAGCATTTT
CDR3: CASSGGNQPQHF

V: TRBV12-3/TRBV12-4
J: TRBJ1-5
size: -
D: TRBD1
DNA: TGTGCCAGCAGTTTTGGGACAGGTGCCAATCAGCCCCAGCATTTT
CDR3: CASSFGTGANQPQHF

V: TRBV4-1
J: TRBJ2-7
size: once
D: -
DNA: TGCGCCAGCAGCCAGTCCGGTGGGGGATCCTACGAGCAGTACTTC
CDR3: CASSQSGGGSYEQYF

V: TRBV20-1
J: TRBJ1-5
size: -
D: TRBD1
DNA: TGCAGTGCTAGAGATCAGGGGGGCGCGGATAATGGGCCCCAGCATTTT
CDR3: CSARDQGGADNGPQHF

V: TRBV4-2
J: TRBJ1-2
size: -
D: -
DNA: TGTGCCAGCAGCCAAGAAGGGGGCTATGGCTACACCTTC
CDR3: CASSQEGGYGYTF

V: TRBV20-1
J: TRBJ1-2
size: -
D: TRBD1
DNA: TGCAGTGCTAGAGATGCCAGGGGGACTTCTAACTATGGCTACACCTTC
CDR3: CSARDARGTSNYGYTF

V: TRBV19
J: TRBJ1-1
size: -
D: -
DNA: TGTGCCAGTAGTATGACTGGACAGTACACTGAAGCTTTCTTT
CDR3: CASSMTGQYTEAFF

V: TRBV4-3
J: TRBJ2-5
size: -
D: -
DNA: TGCGCCAGCAGCCAAGAGGCGGGTTGGGAGACCCAGTACTTC
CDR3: CASSQEAGWETQYF

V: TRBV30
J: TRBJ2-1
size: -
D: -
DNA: TGTGCCTGGACGTGGAGCAGACTCAATGAGCAGTTCTTC
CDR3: CAWTWSRLNEQFF

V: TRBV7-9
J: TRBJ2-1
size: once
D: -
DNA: TGTGCCAGCAGCACCGCAGCGGGGCAGTTCTTC
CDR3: CASSTAAGQFF

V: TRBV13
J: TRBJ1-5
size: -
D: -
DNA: TGTGCCAGCAGCTTAGGCCAGGGGAGCAATCAGCCCCAGCATTTT
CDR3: CASSLGQGSNQPQHF

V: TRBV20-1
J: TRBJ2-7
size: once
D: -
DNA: TGCAGTGCCCGCCGTTACGAGCAGTACTTC
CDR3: CSARRYEQYF

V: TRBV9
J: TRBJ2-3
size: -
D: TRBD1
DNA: TGTGCCAGCAGCCCACCGACAGGGGAGGGCACAGATACGCAGTATTTT
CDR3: CASSPPTGEGTDTQYF

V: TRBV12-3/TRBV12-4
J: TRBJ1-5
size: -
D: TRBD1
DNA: TGTGCCAGCAGTCTAGACAGGGGGACGGGTCAGCCCCAGCATTTT
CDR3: CASSLDRGTGQPQHF